This passage covers 5 T cell receptor beta chains from one sample sequenced in a study of cytomegalovirus exposure and HLA in healthy donors (dated by TCRdb to about 2017). Library construction relied on the immunoSEQ multiplex PCR assay. For the multiplex PCR, a mixture combining 60 forward primers for TCR Vbeta segments and 13 reverse primers for TCR Jbeta segments was used. This is the immuneACCESS table as TCRdb keeps it, with only in-frame sequences that have V and J called. A part of the clones is gone; compared with another copy, unresolved V genes explain less than half, and the rest is unexplained. The table for this sample shows about 130,000 clones. Around 2.7% of the sample is in the top ten clones. Sequencing was done on a sample of PBMCs. These receptor sequences come from a man aged 30 to 45 in good health and CMV-seronegative.

The rearrangement joins TRBV15 to TRBJ1-4, with D perhaps matching TRBD1 (5 bases). CDR1 is LNHNV, CDR2 YYDKDF, per germline (reference sequence). V was shortened by 0 bases and J by 1 base, with 6 bases between the two germline ends. The CDR3 loop spans 15 amino acids. CDR3 protein: CATSREGGTNEKLFF. The CDR3 DNA reads as TGTGCCACCAGCAGAGAGGGGGGAACTAATGAAAAACTGTTTTTT.

V and J are TRBV7-3 and TRBJ1-1; 8 nucleotides line up with TRBD1. The CDR3 runs to 14 residues. Trimming cost V 5 bases and J 4 bases; bases outside gene matches: 6. Per germline, CDR1 SGHTA and CDR2 FQGTGA. The CDR3 DNA is TGTGCCAGCAGCAAACAGGGGGATGGCACTGAAGCTTTCTTT. It codes for CASSKQGDGTEAFF. The variable domain in full, with the rest retrieved from reference TRBV7-3 and TRBJ1-1, is GAGVSQTPSNKVTEKGKYVELRCDPISGHTALYWYRQSLGQGPEFLIYFQGTGAADDSGLPNDRFFAVRPEGSVSTLKIQRTERGDSAVYLCASSKQGDGTEAFFGQGTRLTVV.

This chain connects TRBV10-3 to TRBJ1-5; TRBD1 is a possible D gene (5 bases). The CDR3 has 14 amino acids. Germline V CDR1 and CDR2: ENHRY, SYGVKD. Trimming took off 5 bases at V and 5 bases at J, with 13 bases between the two ends. CDR3: CAISPGQGHQPQHF. In DNA form, the CDR3 reads TGTGCCATCAGTCCCGGGCAGGGCCATCAGCCCCAGCATTTT.

The J gene is TRBJ2-2, the V gene TRBV4-1; the D gene is possibly TRBD1 (5 bases). Germline V lookup: CDR1 MGHRA, CDR2 YSYEKL. The CDR3 contains 16 residues. Between the trimmed V and J ends, which lost 0 bases and 3 bases, there was a span of 11 bases. CDR3 in amino acids: CASSQDPGSYTGELFF. The DNA of the CDR3 is TGCGCCAGCAGCCAAGACCCAGGGTCATACACCGGGGAGCTGTTTTTT.

About this clone itself: One end of the junction is discordant with germline, which a read error may explain. The V call is TRBV7-7, the J call TRBJ2-1; 9 bases align to TRBD2. The germline gives CDR1 SSHAT, CDR2 FNYEAQ (reference sequence). The length of the CDR3 is 15 residues. This chain's CDR3 is CASSRTSDQYNEQFF. The DNA of the CDR3 is TGTGCTAGCAGCAGGACTAGCGATCAGTACAATGAGCAGTTCTTC.